Each of the 13 T cell receptor beta chains below was sequenced from the same sample in a study of blood T cell repertoires in COVID-19. Assay: immunoSEQ multiplex PCR; the TCRdb copy retains only in-frame clones and omits some. The table lists over 90,000 clones, over 70% of them singletons. Sequencing used peripheral blood. These receptors all come from a man older than 75 with active or convalescent COVID-19.

The chain uses TRBV7-8 and TRBJ2-5, with a weak D call TRBD1 (6 bases). Trimming removed 5 bases from V and 1 base from J, with 14 bases in between. Germline V gives CDR1 SGHVS, CDR2 FQNEAQ. CDR3 length: 15 amino acids. The CDR3 region is CASSLLDRTQETQYF. The DNA of the CDR3 is TGTGCCAGCAGCCTACTAGACAGGACCCAAGAGACCCAGTACTTC.

J is TRBJ2-7 and V is TRBV20-1; TRBD2 matches at 11 bases. The V segment lost 5 bases and the J segment 1 base; nucleotides outside the gene matches: 4. The CDR3 is made up of 14 amino acids. Looked up from germline, CDR1 is DFQATT and CDR2 is SNEGSKA (reference sequence). DNA of the CDR3: TGCAGTGCTGGTGGACTAGCGGGTTCCTACGAGCAGTACTTC. Its protein product is CSAGGLAGSYEQYF.

The chain couples TRBV25-1 to TRBJ2-7, with 10 bases aligning to TRBD2. The CDR3 extends over 16 amino acids. Unmatched junction bases numbered 10, after V lost 4 bases and J lost 4 bases. Germline-derived CDR1 and CDR2 are MGHDK and SYGVNS. The CDR3, as DNA: TGTGCCAGCAGTGGGTTAGCGGGGGGTGGCCCTTACGAGCAGTACTTC. Its protein product is CASSGLAGGGPYEQYF.

This clone was counted only a few times. The chain links TRBV7-9 to TRBJ2-5; TRBD1 agrees at 7 bases. Germline CDR1 and CDR2: SEHNR and FQNEAQ (reference sequence). The J segment lost 1 base and the V segment lost 5 bases, leaving 7 bases of the junction unmatched. CDR3 size: 15 residues. CDR3 sequence (DNA): TGTGCCAGCAGCACCCCCCGGGACAGCCAAGAGACCCAGTACTTC. As protein: CASSTPRDSQETQYF.

The genes are TRBV30 and TRBJ1-3, with 7 bases aligning to TRBD1. The CDR3 covers 14 residues. In germline, CDR1 is GTSNPN, CDR2 SVGIG (reference sequence). Trimming took 3 bases from V and 0 from J; bases not matched to a gene: 2. The CDR3 region is CAWSPGGSGNTIYF. The CDR3 DNA sequence: TGTGCCTGGAGCCCAGGGGGCTCTGGAAACACCATATATTTT. Drawing the rest from reference TRBV30 and TRBJ1-3, the complete variable domain is SQTIHQWPATLVQPVGSPLSLECTVEGTSNPNLYWYRQAAGRGLQLLFYSVGIGQISSEVPQNLSASRPQDRQFILSSKKLLLSDSGFYLCAWSPGGSGNTIYFGEGSWLTVV.

The chain recombines TRBV5-1 with TRBJ2-3, with 15 nucleotides matching TRBD2. V dropped 4 bases and J dropped 8; count of bases not matched to a gene: 2. The length of the CDR3 is 14 residues. CDR1 and CDR2 from the germline V gene are SGHRS and YFSETQ. CDR3 loop: CASSGTSGGRTQYF. The CDR3 DNA reads TGCGCCAGCAGCGGGACTAGCGGGGGGCGTACGCAGTATTTT.

The gene calls are TRBV9 and TRBJ2-1, with D maybe TRBD2 (6 bases). CDR1 is SGDLS, CDR2 YYNGEE, per germline. V gave up 3 bases and J gave up 0 bases, with 13 bases separating them. This CDR3 has 16 residues. CDR3 DNA: TGTGCCAGCAGCGACCATAGCGGATACTCCTACAATGAGCAGTTCTTC. As protein: CASSDHSGYSYNEQFF. The full variable domain, with the rest looked up from reference TRBV9 and TRBJ2-1, is DSGVTQTPKHLITATGQRVTLRCSPRSGDLSVYWYQQSLDQGLQFLIQYYNGEERAKGNILERFSAQQFPDLHSELNLSSLELGDSALYFCASSDHSGYSYNEQFFGPGTRLTVL.

The V call is TRBV28, the J call TRBJ1-1; weak D call: TRBD1 (6 bases). The germline CDR1 and CDR2 sequences are MDHEN and SYDVKM. The ends were cut back, 6 bases at V and 5 bases at J, with 10 bases in the middle. CDR3 size: 12 residues. The CDR3 loop reads CASRQGGTEAFF. The CDR3 coding sequence is TGTGCCAGCAGACAGGGTGGTACTGAAGCTTTCTTT.

This clone occurred a few times. The V gene is TRBV15, the J gene TRBJ2-1, with D unclear. V was shortened by 0 bases and J by 3 bases, with 3 bases between the two germline ends. This CDR3 contains 13 residues. Germline CDR1 LNHNV, CDR2 YYDKDF (reference sequence). The CDR3, as DNA: TGTGCCACCAGCAGAGACTTCTACAATGAGCAGTTCTTC. Translating it yields CATSRDFYNEQFF.

CDR3 loop: CAISSGTGREQYF. CDR3 DNA: TGTGCCATCTCCTCCGGGACAGGGAGGGAGCAGTACTTC. The genes are TRBV2 and TRBJ2-7; 9 bases line up with TRBD1. The germline V gene encodes CDR1 SNHLY and CDR2 FYNNEI. The CDR3 has 13 amino acids. The V and J ends lost 10 bases and 7 bases, in that order; junction bases with no gene match: 11. Full variable domain (rest looked up from reference TRBV2 and TRBJ2-7): EPEVTQTPSHQVTQMGQEVILRCVPISNHLYFYWYRQILGQKVEFLVSFYNNEISEKSEIFDDQFSVERPDGSNFTLKIRSTKLEDSAMYFCAISSGTGREQYFGPGTRLTVT.

J is TRBJ1-1 and V is TRBV5-1, with D possibly TRBD1 on 6 matching bases. Germline V gene lookup returns CDR1 SGHRS and CDR2 YFSETQ. Trimming stripped 1 base from V and 7 bases from J, with 11 bases between. The length of the CDR3 is 13 residues. This chain's CDR3 is CASSLLQGHEAFF. Here the CDR3 DNA reads TGCGCCAGCAGCTTGTTACAGGGACATGAAGCTTTCTTT.

The chain combines TRBV5-4 with TRBJ1-2, with D unresolved. This CDR3 has 12 residues. Looked up from germline, CDR1 is SGHNT and CDR2 is YYREEE (reference sequence). Trimming left V 0 bases short and J 8 bases short, with 8 bases between. The CDR3 loop reads CASSLAMSGYTF. In DNA, the CDR3 is TGTGCCAGCAGCTTGGCCATGAGCGGCTACACCTTC.

The rearrangement links TRBV7-8 to TRBJ1-6; TRBD1 matches 9 bases. The CDR3 is 17 residues long. With 3 bases clipped from V and 1 base from J, the junction kept 4 bases outside the gene matches. Germline loops: CDR1 SGHVS, CDR2 FQNEAQ. In DNA, the CDR3 is TGTGCCAGCAGCTTGGGACAGGGAGGGTCCTATAATTCACCCCTCCACTTT. This encodes CASSLGQGGSYNSPLHF.